Presented here are 7 T cell receptor beta chains from one specimen sequenced in a study of blood T cells in healthy people across ages. For the second PCR, which ran for about 7 to 11 cycles, a sample-barcoded 5' primer and a J-beta primer mix were used. Using its own MiXCR run on the 5' RACE reads, TCRdb lists one record per CDR3 protein. The table includes 1,300,000 or so distinct CDR3 sequences, roughly 59% detected once. The sequenced sample was blood. The receptors derive from a man between 18 and 35 years old in good health.

The chain's CDR3 is CASSLDTPYGYTF. The CDR3 coding sequence is TGTGCCAGCAGCTTAGACACTCCCTATGGCTACACCTTC. V usage is TRBV5-6 and J usage is TRBJ1-2; D is unresolved. The germline CDR1 and CDR2 sequences are SGHDT and YYEEEE. The CDR3 is 13 residues long. The germline V and J ends were trimmed by 2 bases and 4 bases, with 9 bases remaining between them.

The V call is TRBV12-5, the J call TRBJ2-1; 8 positions agree with TRBD1. Germline V CDR1 and CDR2: LGHNT, FRNRAP. J gave up 2 bases and V 0 bases, and 9 bases lay outside the gene matches. The CDR3 totals 18 residues. The chain's CDR3 is CASGLVRDRQNTYNEQFF. The CDR3 DNA reads TGTGCTAGTGGTTTGGTCCGGGACAGGCAAAACACCTACAATGAGCAGTTCTTC.

The chain links TRBV20-1 to TRBJ2-1, with 9 bases identical to TRBD2. Germline V gene sequence: CDR1 DFQATT, CDR2 SNEGSKA (reference sequence). The CDR3 spans 20 residues. The junction had 19 bases not matched to a gene; V was cut back by 0 bases and J by 4 bases. The CDR3 spells CSARDQAGGLFEANYNEQFF. CDR3 nucleotide sequence: TGCAGTGCTAGAGATCAGGCGGGGGGGCTATTCGAAGCGAATTACAATGAGCAGTTCTTC.

This clonotype was recorded a few times. This chain joins TRBV25-1 and TRBJ2-5, with D possibly TRBD2 on 5 matching bases. CDR1 and CDR2 from the germline V gene are MGHDK and SYGVNS. The CDR3 loop spans 16 amino acids. Trimming cost V 3 bases and J 1 base, with 15 bases left between them. Here the CDR3 DNA reads TGTGCCAGCAGTGACTACACCCGGGGAAGCCAAGAGACCCAGTACTTC. It encodes CASSDYTRGSQETQYF.

The genes are TRBV20-1 and TRBJ2-1; D tentatively fits TRBD1 or TRBD2 (5 bases each). Germline values: CDR1 DFQATT, CDR2 SNEGSKA (reference sequence). Trimming left V 5 bases short and J 10 bases short, with 15 bases between. This CDR3 comprises 12 residues. CDR3: CSADGAGEEQFF. CDR3 sequence (DNA): TGCAGTGCTGACGGGGCGGGTGAAGAGCAGTTCTTC.

This rearrangement joins TRBV27 to TRBJ1-3; D is uncertain. The CDR3 is 15 amino acids. Germline loops: CDR1 MNHEY, CDR2 SMNVEV (reference sequence). Trimming removed 4 bases at V and 0 bases at J, with 10 bases between. The CDR3 protein is CASSSIPNSGNTIYF. The DNA for the CDR3 is TGTGCCAGCAGTTCAATCCCTAACTCTGGAAACACCATATATTTT.

In this sample, this clonotype turned up a few times. V is TRBV9 and J is TRBJ2-4; TRBD1 is a possible D gene (5 bases). The J call may be in error: the DNA end matches TRBJ2-7 better. Germline V gives CDR1 SGDLS, CDR2 YYNGEE. CDR3 length: 13 residues. CDR3 in amino acids: CASSVEGQYEQYF. CDR3 DNA: TGTGCCAGCAGCGTAGAGGGGCAGTACGAGCAGTACTTC.